One sample yielded the 8 T cell receptor beta chains listed below, sequenced in a study of metastatic and nonmetastatic thyroid tumors. TCRdb redid the clone calls on the PCR reads using MiXCR. This table has over 30,000 clones, 18% appearing once. There were no patients who had received any treatment before thyroid surgery. Sequencing was carried out using tumor tissue. These receptor sequences come from a female donor with papillary thyroid cancer or a benign thyroid nodule (not recorded which). Some clones in this sample may be carry-over from other donors' samples.

The chain joins TRBV20-1 to TRBJ1-1, with a possible D match to TRBD1 (6 bases). The CDR3 has 13 amino acids. Germline assignment: CDR1 DFQATT and CDR2 SNEGSKA (reference sequence). Between the trimmed V and J ends, which lost 6 bases and 5 bases, there was a span of 16 bases. CDR3 DNA sequence: TGCAGTGCGGGCGAAGGGGGTAGGACTGAAGCTTTCTTT. It translates to CSAGEGGRTEAFF.

This clone was seen a few times. This may come from a read error, since a much larger clone is one base off. The chain couples TRBV7-9 to TRBJ2-7, with D perhaps given as TRBD1 or TRBD2 (5 bases each). V lost 2 bases to trimming and J lost 7 bases, with 12 bases between them. Per germline, CDR1 SEHNR and CDR2 FQNEAQ (reference sequence). This CDR3 is built from 13 residues. The CDR3 DNA reads as TGTGCCAGCAGCTTATCTATGGGGGATGAGCAGTACTTC. Translated, it gives CASSLSMGDEQYF.

This clone is deemed medium-sized. The rearrangement joins TRBV19 to TRBJ1-5, with D unclear. Germline CDR1 LNHDA, CDR2 SQIVND (reference sequence). Trimming pared 3 bases from V and 9 bases from J, leaving 12 bases between. The CDR3 is 13 amino acids. The CDR3: CASSIPALWPQHF. CDR3 bases: TGTGCCAGTAGTATTCCGGCTTTGTGGCCCCAGCATTTT.

Points on this clone: Being one base from a much bigger clone, this may be a read error. V gene TRBV2 combines with J gene TRBJ2-1; D is perhaps TRBD1 (5 bases). Germline CDR1 SNHLY, CDR2 FYNNEI. This CDR3 has 13 amino acids. The ends were cut back, 6 bases at V and 4 bases at J, with 10 bases in the middle. The DNA for the CDR3 is TGTGCCAGCAGCGGACATGTGTACAATGAGCAGTTCTTC. Encoded protein: CASSGHVYNEQFF.

This clone was found many times. The CDR3, as DNA: TGTGCCAGCAGTTTATTTCAGGGGGCCGACACTGAAGCTTTCTTT. Its translation: CASSLFQGADTEAFF. The chain carries TRBV27 and TRBJ1-1, with 8 bases identical to TRBD1. J gave up 3 bases and V 1 base, and 4 bases lay outside the gene matches. The CDR3 has 15 residues. Germline CDR1 reads MNHEY; CDR2 reads SMNVEV (reference sequence).

This clone was counted at least ten times. V is TRBV6-1 and J is TRBJ1-5; 9 bases line up with TRBD1. The CDR3 covers 15 residues. CDR1 and CDR2 from the germline V gene are MNHNS and SASEGT. Unmatched junction bases numbered 5, after V lost 6 bases and J lost 2 bases. The chain's CDR3 is CASSRQGVGNQPQHF. CDR3 DNA: TGTGCCAGCAGCCGACAGGGGGTCGGCAATCAGCCCCAGCATTTT.

The rearrangement joins TRBV19 to TRBJ2-7; no definite D call. Germline CDR1 LNHDA, CDR2 SQIVND (reference sequence). V lost 4 bases and J lost 1, with 8 bases in between. The CDR3 has 13 residues. The CDR3 nucleotides read TGTGCCAGTAGTAGGACCCTTTCCTACGAGCAGTACTTC. This encodes CASSRTLSYEQYF.

In its sample, this clone was seen many times. The rearrangement joins TRBV15 to TRBJ1-1, with D tentatively TRBD1 (6 bases). V lost 0 bases and J lost 1, with 9 bases in between. CDR1 LNHNV and CDR2 YYDKDF come from the germline V gene (reference sequence). The CDR3 runs 15 residues. The CDR3 here is CATSRDPTGNTEAFF. DNA for the CDR3: TGTGCCACCAGCAGAGACCCGACAGGGAACACTGAAGCTTTCTTT.